The next 29 T cell receptor beta chains were all read from a single sample in a study of T cell responses to AZD1222 COVID-19 vaccine. Profiled with immunoSEQ multiplex PCR; TCRdb holds only in-frame clones, not every one. The profile shows 150,000 or so clones, around 89% of them singletons. Sequencing was performed on peripheral blood, taken on day 0 of AZD1222 vaccination. All receptors come from an adult in good health.

The rearrangement links TRBV20-1 to TRBJ2-7, with D perhaps matching TRBD1 or TRBD2 (5 bases each). V lost 3 bases to trimming and J lost 2 bases, with 14 bases between them. This CDR3 is 14 amino acids long. Germline V gene sequence: CDR1 DFQATT, CDR2 SNEGSKA (reference sequence). The CDR3 DNA follows: TGCAGTGCTAGTTGGGGGACCGGAACCTACGAGCAGTACTTC. It translates to CSASWGTGTYEQYF.

V usage is TRBV5-1 and J usage is TRBJ2-7; D remains unclear. The CDR3 extends over 13 amino acids. Germline-derived CDR1 and CDR2 are SGHRS and YFSETQ. V was shortened by 1 base and J by 3 bases, with 8 bases between the two germline ends. CDR3 coding DNA: TGCGCCAGCAGCTTGTGGTCCGGCTACGAGCAGTACTTC. Translation: CASSLWSGYEQYF.

This rearrangement joins TRBV28 to TRBJ2-5, with no clear D. Germline V gives CDR1 MDHEN, CDR2 SYDVKM. CDR3 length equals 13 residues. Trimming took off 7 bases at V and 5 bases at J, with 14 bases between the two ends. The CDR3 DNA follows: TGTGCCAGCACCCCCCTAGGAACCGAGACCCAGTACTTC. It encodes CASTPLGTETQYF.

The genes are TRBV18 and TRBJ2-1; TRBD2 agrees at 7 bases. CDR1 and CDR2 (germline): KGHSH, LQKENI. The J segment lost 6 bases and the V segment lost 4 bases, leaving 12 bases of the junction unmatched. CDR3 length equals 16 residues. The CDR3 loop is CASSRVVAGALNEQFF. The CDR3 nucleotides are TGTGCCAGCTCACGGGTCGTGGCGGGAGCCCTCAATGAGCAGTTCTTC. The full variable domain, completed using reference TRBV18 and TRBJ2-1, is NAGVMQNPRHLVRRRGQEARLRCSPMKGHSHVYWYRQLPEEGLKFMVYLQKENIIDESGMPKERFSAEFPKEGPSILRIQQVVRGDSAAYFCASSRVVAGALNEQFFGPGTRLTVL.

This sequence joins TRBV5-4 and TRBJ2-7; TRBD2 matches at 12 bases. The CDR3 loop spans 15 amino acids. The junction had 3 bases not matched to a gene; V was cut back by 3 bases and J by 2 bases. Germline CDR1 SGHNT, CDR2 YYREEE (reference sequence). In nucleotides, the CDR3 is TGTGCCAGCAGCTACCTAGCGGGAGGGACCTACGAGCAGTACTTC. As protein: CASSYLAGGTYEQYF. Using reference TRBV5-4 and TRBJ2-7 for the parts outside the CDR3, the full variable domain is ETGVTQSPTHLIKTRGQQVTLRCSSQSGHNTVSWYQQALGQGPQFIFQYYREEENGRGNFPPRFSGLQFPNYSSELNVNALELDDSALYLCASSYLAGGTYEQYFGPGTRLTVT.

This clone occurred once. The V gene is TRBV7-2, the J gene TRBJ2-1, with D unclear. CDR1 SGHTA and CDR2 FQGNSA come from the germline V gene. V lost 5 bases, J lost 5 bases, and 4 bases lay in between. The CDR3 runs to 11 residues. CDR3 sequence: CASSRHNEQFF. The CDR3, as DNA: TGTGCCAGCAGCCGTCACAATGAGCAGTTCTTC.

The chain is built from TRBV18 and TRBJ1-1, with D unresolved. The V and J ends lost 2 bases and 3 bases respectively, with 7 bases between them. CDR3 length: 13 amino acids. CDR1 KGHSH and CDR2 LQKENI come from the germline V gene. The CDR3 is CASSPSWDTEAFF. Here the CDR3 DNA reads TGTGCCAGCTCACCAAGTTGGGACACTGAAGCTTTCTTT.

The V call is TRBV6-6, the J call TRBJ1-5; D is uncertain. In germline, CDR1 is MNHNY, CDR2 SVGAGI (reference sequence). V was shortened by 3 bases and J by 3 bases, with 6 bases between the two germline ends. This CDR3 comprises 13 residues. The CDR3 sequence: CASSYTDNQPQHF. The CDR3 DNA reads TGTGCCAGCAGTTATACTGACAATCAGCCCCAGCATTTT.

V is TRBV7-2 and J is TRBJ2-3; 7 nucleotides align to TRBD2. Germline V gene data show CDR1 as SGHTA and CDR2 as FQGNSA. The V segment lost 3 bases and the J segment 0 bases; nucleotides outside the gene matches: 9. The CDR3 extends over 17 amino acids. The CDR3: CASSLGPAGISTDTQYF. Here the CDR3 DNA reads TGTGCCAGCAGCTTGGGGCCAGCGGGGATAAGCACAGATACGCAGTATTTT.

The chain couples TRBV6-2 or TRBV6-3 to TRBJ2-7; 14 bases match TRBD2. CDR1 and CDR2 from the germline V gene are MNHEY and SVGEGT. CDR3 length equals 19 residues. V shed 1 base, J shed 0 bases, and the junction held 8 bases outside the gene matches. The CDR3 reads CASSYWTSGRPTSSYEQYF. The CDR3, as DNA: TGTGCCAGCAGTTACTGGACTAGCGGGAGGCCTACAAGCTCCTACGAGCAGTACTTC.

The gene calls are TRBV12-3 or TRBV12-4 and TRBJ1-1, with D hard to call. This CDR3 has 13 amino acids. V shed 7 bases and J shed 0 bases, with 9 bases lying between them. The CDR3 loop reads CASILELNTEAFF. DNA for the CDR3: TGTGCCAGCATCTTAGAACTGAACACTGAAGCTTTCTTT.

This clone was counted between two and nine times. V gene TRBV20-1 combines with J gene TRBJ1-2; possible D gene TRBD1, 6 bases. The CDR3 extends over 14 amino acids. Deletions cut 3 bases from V and 4 bases from J, with 15 bases between. Germline V gives CDR1 DFQATT, CDR2 SNEGSKA (reference sequence). In DNA, the CDR3 is TGCAGTGCTAGTATGGGGGGCGTCAGCTATGGCTACACCTTC. As protein: CSASMGGVSYGYTF.

The V call is TRBV29-1, the J call TRBJ2-7; possibly TRBD2 for D (5 bases). V was clipped by 4 bases and J by 6 bases, with 19 bases between them. The length of the CDR3 is 14 residues. Germline lookup yields CDR1 SQVTM and CDR2 ANQGSEA. CDR3 in amino acids: CSVALIGLPSEQYF. The CDR3 DNA reads as TGCAGCGTTGCCCTAATTGGACTGCCATCCGAGCAGTACTTC.

This clone showed up just a few times. This chain links TRBV2 with TRBJ2-7; D may be TRBD1 (5 bases). Trimming removed 6 bases at V and 1 base at J, with 13 bases between. The CDR3 consists of 14 residues. CDR1 and CDR2 (germline): SNHLY, FYNNEI. As DNA, the CDR3 is TGTGCCAGCAGGAGGTCAGGGCGATCCTACGAGCAGTACTTC. It codes for CASRRSGRSYEQYF. Filled out from reference TRBV2 and TRBJ2-7, the complete variable domain reads EPEVTQTPSHQVTQMGQEVILRCVPISNHLYFYWYRQILGQKVEFLVSFYNNEISEKSEIFDDQFSVERPDGSNFTLKIRSTKLEDSAMYFCASRRSGRSYEQYFGPGTRLTVT.

The genes are TRBV28 and TRBJ1-3; D uncertain. Germline V CDR1 and CDR2: MDHEN, SYDVKM. Deletions cut 5 bases from V and 2 bases from J, with 13 bases between. This CDR3 has 15 amino acids. The CDR3 reads CASSLQQPAGNTIYF. For the CDR3, the DNA is TGTGCCAGCAGTCTCCAACAGCCTGCTGGAAACACCATATATTTT.

The chain has TRBV28 and TRBJ2-1; D remains ambiguous. Per the germline V gene, CDR1 is MDHEN and CDR2 is SYDVKM. This CDR3 has 12 amino acids. Trimming pared 8 bases from V and 1 base from J, leaving 6 bases between. As DNA, the CDR3 is TGTGCCAGCGCCGTTTCCTACAATGAGCAGTTCTTC. Its protein is CASAVSYNEQFF.

J is TRBJ1-5 and V is TRBV7-8; D is ambiguous. CDR1 is SGHVS and CDR2 is FQNEAQ in the germline V gene. The ends were cut back, 0 bases at V and 3 bases at J, with 9 bases in the middle. This CDR3 region has 15 residues. The CDR3 sequence is CASSLAAGSNQPQHF. The CDR3 region has the DNA TGTGCCAGCAGCTTAGCGGCAGGCTCCAATCAGCCCCAGCATTTT. Together with reference TRBV7-8 and TRBJ1-5, the CDR3 gives the full variable domain: GAGVSQSPRYKVAKRGQDVALRCDPISGHVSLFWYQQALGQGPEFLTYFQNEAQLDKSGLPSDRFFAERPEGSVSTLKIQRTQQEDSAVYLCASSLAAGSNQPQHFGDGTRLSIL.

The rearrangement uses TRBV7-2 and TRBJ1-2, with D perhaps matching TRBD1 (6 bases). The CDR3 covers 13 residues. Trimming stripped 4 bases from V and 8 bases from J, with 14 bases between. Germline V lookup: CDR1 SGHTA, CDR2 FQGNSA. CDR3 sequence: CASSYYTGTGYTF. CDR3 in DNA: TGTGCCAGCAGCTATTACACAGGGACCGGCTACACCTTC.

The chain carries TRBV9 and TRBJ1-4, with 7 nucleotides matching TRBD1. J gave up 4 bases and V 4 bases, and 4 bases lay outside the gene matches. The germline gives CDR1 SGDLS, CDR2 YYNGEE. The CDR3 runs 14 residues. CDR3 loop: CASSTRQGNEKLFF. CDR3 sequence (DNA): TGTGCCAGCAGCACCCGACAGGGTAATGAAAAACTGTTTTTT.

This chain joins TRBV2 and TRBJ1-6; perhaps TRBD1 as D (5 bases). The CDR3 runs to 13 residues. The germline V and J ends were trimmed by 7 bases and 7 bases, with 11 bases remaining between them. CDR1 is SNHLY and CDR2 is FYNNEI in the germline V gene. CDR3 in DNA: TGTGCCAGCACCGGGACGGAGAATTCACCCCTCCACTTT. This codes for CASTGTENSPLHF.

There are a few counts of this clone. The J gene is TRBJ2-7, the V gene TRBV18; no clear D gene. The CDR3 sequence is 13 residues long. The germline CDR1 and CDR2 sequences are KGHSH and LQKENI. V was trimmed by 2 bases and J by 6 bases, leaving 11 bases between them. CDR3 DNA: TGTGCCAGCTCACCAGATCCTAACTCCGAGCAGTACTTC. This codes for CASSPDPNSEQYF.

The chain links TRBV7-9 to TRBJ1-4; no reliable D call. The V end lost 5 bases, the J end lost 0 bases, and 13 bases lay between the germline ends. This CDR3 spans 16 amino acids. Per the germline V gene, CDR1 is SEHNR and CDR2 is FQNEAQ (reference sequence). CDR3 in amino acids: CASSLLYSPTNEKLFF. For the CDR3, the DNA is TGTGCCAGCAGCCTCCTCTACAGCCCAACTAATGAAAAACTGTTTTTT.

V and J are TRBV7-2 and TRBJ2-7; 11 nucleotides line up with TRBD1. V shed 6 bases and J 4 bases; nucleotides not matched to a gene: 11. This CDR3 is built from 16 residues. The V gene's germline CDR1 is SGHTA and CDR2 FQGNSA. As DNA, the CDR3 is TGTGCCAGCAGTCGAGGGGGGACAGGGGGGATGTACGAGCAGTACTTC. Translation gives CASSRGGTGGMYEQYF.

This clone was counted a single time. V and J are TRBV6-1 and TRBJ2-1; no clear D. The CDR3 extends over 12 amino acids. Trimming took 2 bases from V and 16 from J, leaving 15 bases between them. The V gene's germline CDR1 is MNHNS and CDR2 SASEGT. This CDR3 is CASSEYPGSLFF. DNA for the CDR3: TGTGCCAGCAGTGAATATCCAGGATCCCTATTCTTC.

This clone was observed a single time. The gene calls are TRBV24-1 and TRBJ2-1; possibly TRBD1 for D (6 bases). CDR3 size: 14 residues. The V end lost 5 bases, the J end lost 4 bases, and 11 bases lay between the germline ends. CDR1 and CDR2 (germline): KGHDR, SFDVKD. CDR3 DNA: TGTGCCACCAGTGGTGGGGACAAGTACAATGAGCAGTTCTTC. Translating it yields CATSGGDKYNEQFF.

The genes are TRBV19 and TRBJ1-4, with D possibly matching TRBD1 (5 bases). V was trimmed by 3 bases and J by 7 bases, leaving 15 bases between them. CDR1 is LNHDA, CDR2 SQIVND, per germline (reference sequence). The CDR3 has 15 amino acids. This chain's CDR3 is CASSIQRSGGEKLFF. The CDR3 bases are TGTGCCAGTAGTATTCAGCGGTCGGGGGGTGAAAAACTGTTTTTT.

In this sample, this clone turned up once. The V call is TRBV7-2, the J call TRBJ2-3; D is uncertain. Germline CDR1 and CDR2: SGHTA and FQGNSA. The CDR3 has 13 residues. V shed 6 bases and J shed 6 bases, with 13 bases lying between them. This chain's CDR3 is CASSSGPLDTQYF. CDR3 DNA sequence: TGTGCCAGCAGTTCCGGCCCGTTGGATACGCAGTATTTT.

The genes are TRBV18 and TRBJ1-1; 7 nucleotides line up with TRBD1. The CDR3 consists of 16 residues. V lost 4 bases to trimming and J lost 3 bases; unmatched junction nucleotides: 11. Per the germline V gene, CDR1 is KGHSH and CDR2 is LQKENI. CDR3 residues: CASSLTPDRADTEAFF. CDR3 coding DNA: TGTGCCAGCTCACTAACACCCGACAGGGCAGACACTGAAGCTTTCTTT.

The V gene is TRBV3-1 (or the pseudogene TRBV3-2), the J gene TRBJ2-4; no clear D. Germline V gene lookup returns CDR1 LGHDT and CDR2 YNNKEL (reference sequence). The CDR3 extends over 12 amino acids. Trimming left V 1 base short and J 4 bases short, with 2 bases between. CDR3: CASSQGKNIQYF. DNA for the CDR3: TGTGCCAGCAGCCAAGGTAAAAACATTCAGTACTTC.